Included here is one TCR beta chain sequence, with context. This record comes from a study of early stage breast cancer tumors. The germline CDR1 and CDR2 sequences are SNHLY and FYNNEI. V lost 1 base and J lost 4, with 11 bases in between. CDR3 length: 15 residues. The repertoire was sequenced with immunoSEQ multiplex PCR; TCRdb's copy has only in-frame clones and lacks some. This table has around 60,000 clones, about three quarters appearing once. Sequenced material: blood. The chain combines TRBV2 with TRBJ2-1, with no clear D. This receptor was identified in a person aged 30-39 years with breast cancer. The CDR3 spells CASSEGRQPYNEQFF. CDR3 sequence (DNA): TGTGCCAGCAGTGAAGGCAGGCAACCGTACAATGAGCAGTTCTTC.